This record concerns one T cell receptor (beta chain) sequence. Its antigen is as yet unknown. Each sample had roughly 10^5 TCR templates assayed. The repertoire was sequenced with immunoSEQ multiplex PCR; TCRdb's copy has only in-frame clones and lacks some. The data show over 60,000 clones, under 95% seen once. The sample is drawn from a study of siplizumab effects on memory and regulatory T cells. The CDR3 is 15 amino acids. The V and J ends lost 6 bases and 5 bases respectively, with 19 bases between them. Germline CDR1 LNHDA, CDR2 SQIVND (reference sequence). Regarding the study as a whole: Memory cells that were CD4+ and unstimulated gave rise to alloreactive sequences, which siplizumab significantly reduced.

The sequencing input was CD8+ T cells sorted from blood. V usage is TRBV19 and J usage is TRBJ1-2, with a possible D match to TRBD1 (5 bases). This TCR was sampled from a human donor in good health. The CDR3 here is CASSMAPPQGYGYTF. The CDR3 nucleotides read TGTGCCAGTAGCATGGCCCCCCCGCAGGGATATGGCTACACCTTC.